These 20 T cell receptor beta chains were sequenced from one sample in a study of CD8+CD57+ T cells in acquired aplastic anemia. TCR beta VDJ and CDR3 were profiled, and genomic DNA was the template. TCRdb ran MiXCR on the reads and lists one entry per CDR3 protein. The sample consists of about 130,000 distinct CDR3 sequences, 48% of them appearing once. The sequencing input was sorted CD4+, CD8+, or CD8+CD57+ T cells (not recorded which) from PBMCs. The receptors stem from a human donor in good health, serving as a control.

The chain joins TRBV7-3 to TRBJ1-1, with TRBD1 matching 9 bases. Germline V gene sequence: CDR1 SGHTA, CDR2 FQGTGA. V lost 5 bases to trimming and J lost 7 bases; unmatched junction nucleotides: 8. The length of the CDR3 is 14 residues. The CDR3 bases are TGTGCCAGCAGCCCCCCCGGGACAGGGTGTGAAGCTTTCTTT. This codes for CASSPPGTGCEAFF.

This rearrangement joins TRBV7-2 to TRBJ2-7; 9 positions match TRBD2. The CDR3 covers 14 residues. With V trimmed by 3 bases and J by 4 bases, 4 bases remained unmatched. Germline loops: CDR1 SGHTA, CDR2 FQGNSA. This CDR3 reads CASSFTSGPYEQYV. CDR3 coding DNA: TGTGCCAGCAGCTTTACTAGCGGGCCTTACGAGCAGTACGTC.

This clonotype was seen a few times. The CDR3 loop reads CASSPTSRGEGETQYF. Here the CDR3 DNA reads TGTGCCAGCTCACCAACCTCCCGCGGGGAGGGAGAGACCCAGTACTTC. The rearrangement links TRBV18 to TRBJ2-5; 7 bases align to TRBD2. V dropped 2 bases and J dropped 4; count of bases not matched to a gene: 10. Looked up from germline, CDR1 is KGHSH and CDR2 is LQKENI. CDR3 size: 16 residues.

This clonotype was found many times. The chain carries TRBV20-1 and TRBJ2-5; 7 bases match TRBD2. CDR1 is DFQATT, CDR2 SNEGSKA, per germline (reference sequence). The CDR3 is made up of 13 amino acids. V gave up 6 bases and J gave up 2 bases; unmatched junction bases: 6. CDR3 region: CSAPGGGQETQYF. CDR3 nucleotides: TGCAGTGCCCCGGGGGGAGGGCAAGAGACCCAGTACTTC.

As concerns this clonotype: Just one base apart from a much larger clone, this may be a read error. V gene TRBV5-2 combines with J gene TRBJ2-1; the table calls TRBD2, which could not be checked here. TRBV5-2 is listed as a pseudogene. This CDR3 is built from 14 residues. CDR3 nucleotides: TGTGCCAGCAGCCGTATCGCAGGGGAGGGTGAGCAGTTCTTC. Its protein is CASSRIAGEGEQFF.

To note about this clonotype: A much larger clone lies a single base off, so this may be a read error. This chain uses TRBV11-2 with TRBJ1-3; D gene ambiguous. The ends were cut back, 1 base at V and 5 bases at J, with 12 bases in the middle. Germline V gives CDR1 SGHAT, CDR2 FQNNGV. There are 15 residues in the CDR3. CDR3: CASSLVKKGRNTIYF. CDR3 coding DNA: TGTGCCAGCAGCTTAGTCAAAAAGGGCAGAAACACCATATATTTT.

This clonotype was detected many times. The chain combines TRBV6-1 with TRBJ1-1, with a possible D match to TRBD1 (5 bases). With 6 bases removed from V and 2 bases from J, the gap between germline ends came to 16 bases. Germline CDR1 reads MNHNS; CDR2 reads SASEGT. This CDR3 has 15 residues. The CDR3 sequence is CASSPNDSRNTEAFF. The DNA for the CDR3 is TGTGCCAGCAGCCCCAATGACAGCCGAAACACTGAAGCTTTCTTT.

In its sample, this clonotype was seen many times. The genes are TRBV5-1 and TRBJ2-7, with 8 bases identical to TRBD1. CDR1 and CDR2 (germline): SGHRS, YFSETQ. V lost 7 bases, J lost 1 base, and 10 bases stayed unmatched. There are 15 residues in the CDR3. CDR3 sequence (DNA): TGCGCCAGCGCCCAGGGGGACAGGACTTCCTACGAGCAGTACTTC. Protein sequence: CASAQGDRTSYEQYF.

To note about this clonotype: Germline and junction disagree at one end, which may indicate a read error. The chain couples TRBV10-3 to TRBJ2-4; TRBD1 matches at 7 bases. There are 16 residues in the CDR3. Germline CDR1 is ENHRY and CDR2 is SYGVKD. The CDR3 loop is CATSEGQNSAKTIQYF. CDR3 nucleotides: TGTGCCACCAGTGAGGGACAGAACTCAGCCAAAACCATTCAGTACTTC.

Details on this clonotype: This may arise from a read error, as a much more abundant clone is one base away. The chain has TRBV12-3 or TRBV12-4 and TRBJ1-1; no definite D call. The CDR3 has 14 residues. The CDR3 loop reads CASSSPVVNTEALF. The CDR3 nucleotides are TGTGCCAGCAGTTCCCCGGTGGTGAACACTGAAGCTCTCTTT.

The gene calls are TRBV20-1 and TRBJ1-6; 7 bases fit TRBD1. The CDR3 length is 15 residues. Per germline, CDR1 DFQATT and CDR2 SNEGSKA (reference sequence). V dropped 4 bases and J dropped 7; count of bases not matched to a gene: 10. For the CDR3, the DNA is TGCAGTGCTACGTCCGGACAGGCTCTAAATTCACCCCTCCACTTT. Encoded protein: CSATSGQALNSPLHF.

This chain connects TRBV6-5 to TRBJ2-1; tentative D call: TRBD2 (6 bases). The length of the CDR3 is 14 residues. Per germline, CDR1 MNHEY and CDR2 SVGAGI. Trimming left V 2 bases short and J 6 bases short, with 11 bases between. In DNA form, the CDR3 reads TGTGCCAGCAGTTACAAGGACGGGGGCAATGAGCAGTTCTTC. Translation gives CASSYKDGGNEQFF.

CDR3: CASTRHNSGNTIYF. DNA of the CDR3: TGTGCCAGCACCCGACATAACTCTGGAAACACCATATATTTT. This rearrangement joins TRBV6-1 to TRBJ1-3; D is unclear. CDR1 is MNHNS and CDR2 is SASEGT in the germline V gene. This CDR3 is built from 14 residues. V lost 7 bases, J lost 0 bases, and 10 bases lay in between.

The table lists this clonotype with many counts. The V call is TRBV6-1, the J call TRBJ1-5; D is perhaps TRBD1 (5 bases). The CDR3 is 12 residues long. Trimming took off 2 bases at V and 11 bases at J, with 10 bases between the two ends. The germline V gene encodes CDR1 MNHNS and CDR2 SASEGT. The CDR3 DNA is TGTGCCAGCAGTGAACCTCCAGGGTCCCAGCATTTT. It codes for CASSEPPGSQHF.

The chain carries TRBV20-1 and TRBJ2-1; 8 nucleotides line up with TRBD2. Germline loops: CDR1 DFQATT, CDR2 SNEGSKA (reference sequence). CDR3 size: 17 residues. The J segment lost 2 bases and the V segment lost 0 bases, leaving 9 bases of the junction unmatched. The CDR3 DNA reads as TGCAGTGCTAGAGATCCAGCGGGGGACCGAACCTACAATGAGCAGTTCTTC. It codes for CSARDPAGDRTYNEQFF.

In its sample, this clonotype is medium-sized. The gene calls are TRBV19 and TRBJ1-1, with D maybe TRBD1 (5 bases). The germline V and J ends were trimmed by 9 bases and 1 base, with 15 bases remaining between them. Germline V lookup: CDR1 LNHDA, CDR2 SQIVND (reference sequence). The CDR3 contains 14 residues. CDR3 sequence: CASIKTETNTEAFF. The CDR3 DNA reads as TGTGCCAGCATTAAGACAGAAACGAACACTGAAGCTTTCTTT.

The chain joins TRBV7-8 to TRBJ1-1; possible D gene TRBD1, 5 bases. V was clipped by 5 bases and J by 4 bases, with 14 bases between them. The CDR3 is 14 residues long. Germline CDR1 reads SGHVS; CDR2 reads FQNEAQ. In DNA form, the CDR3 reads TGTGCCAGCAGCCCAAGACAGTTCCTCACTGAAGCTTTCTTT. It is translated as CASSPRQFLTEAFF.

Only one count was recorded for this clonotype. The V call is TRBV10-3, the J call TRBJ2-2, with D hard to call. From germline, CDR1 is ENHRY and CDR2 SYGVKD. CDR3 size: 15 residues. The V end lost 7 bases, the J end lost 0 bases, and 12 bases lay between the germline ends. Here the CDR3 reads CAINPSPSNTGELFF. In nucleotides, the CDR3 is TGTGCCATCAATCCCAGCCCGTCGAACACCGGGGAGCTGTTTTTT.

There are many counts of this clonotype. The chain combines TRBV12-3 or TRBV12-4 with TRBJ1-1; D is ambiguous. Deletions cut 6 bases from V and 1 base from J, with 12 bases between. This CDR3 comprises 14 residues. The CDR3 DNA reads as TGTGCCAGCAGGGTCACGACACAGAACACTGAAGCTTTCTTT. Amino acid sequence: CASRVTTQNTEAFF.

This clonotype was counted at least ten times. This chain links TRBV7-3 with TRBJ2-3; D perhaps matches TRBD2 (7 bases). V was pared by 5 bases and J by 3 bases, with 15 bases between. Germline lookup yields CDR1 SGHTA and CDR2 FQGTGA. This CDR3 is 15 amino acids long. The chain's CDR3 is CASSLMGGPTDTQYF. For the CDR3, the DNA is TGTGCCAGCAGCCTGATGGGGGGGCCTACAGATACGCAGTATTTT. The complete variable domain, with remaining parts taken from reference TRBV7-3 and TRBJ2-3, reads GAGVSQTPSNKVTEKGKYVELRCDPISGHTALYWYRQSLGQGPEFLIYFQGTGAADDSGLPNDRFFAVRPEGSVSTLKIQRTERGDSAVYLCASSLMGGPTDTQYFGPGTRLTVL.